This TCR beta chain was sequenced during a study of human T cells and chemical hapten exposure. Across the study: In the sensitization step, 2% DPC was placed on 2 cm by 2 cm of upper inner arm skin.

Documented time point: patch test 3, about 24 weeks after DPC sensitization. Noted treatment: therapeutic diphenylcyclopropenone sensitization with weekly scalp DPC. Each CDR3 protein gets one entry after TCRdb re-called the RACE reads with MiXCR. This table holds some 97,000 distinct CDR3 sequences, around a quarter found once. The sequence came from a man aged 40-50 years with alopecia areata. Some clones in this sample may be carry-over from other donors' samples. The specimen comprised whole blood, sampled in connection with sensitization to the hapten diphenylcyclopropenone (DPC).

CDR3 sequence (DNA): TGTGCCAGCAGTTTATACGCAGACAGTTCCTACGAGCAGTACTTC. This gives the protein CASSLYADSSYEQYF. The V gene is TRBV28, the J gene TRBJ2-7; D perhaps matches TRBD1 (5 bases). V was pared by 1 base and J by 1 base, with 11 bases between. The CDR3 is 15 residues long. CDR1 MDHEN and CDR2 SYDVKM come from the germline V gene.